These 11 T cell receptor beta chains were sequenced from one sample in a study of blood T cell repertoires in COVID-19. Assay used: immunoSEQ multiplex PCR; TCRdb lists only in-frame clones, some missing. Of fewer than 700,000 clones listed, roughly nine tenths are singletons. What was sequenced was peripheral blood. All receptors come from a woman between 50 and 59 years old with COVID-19, enrolled during active disease.

This clone was counted between two and nine times. V gene TRBV29-1 combines with J gene TRBJ2-5, with 8 bases that match TRBD1. CDR3 size: 13 residues. Germline lookup yields CDR1 SQVTM and CDR2 ANQGSEA. With V trimmed by 4 bases and J by 5 bases, 6 bases remained unmatched. The CDR3 protein is CSVGRGPGETQYF. The CDR3 nucleotides read TGCAGCGTTGGCAGGGGGCCGGGGGAGACCCAGTACTTC.

Regarding this clone: This specimen includes other DNA sequences encoding the same CDR3. The CDR3 reads CAWSVGGGYGYTF. As DNA, the CDR3 is TGTGCCTGGAGTGTAGGGGGCGGATATGGCTACACCTTC. The chain employs TRBV30 and TRBJ1-2, with TRBD1 matching 7 bases. Germline CDR1 and CDR2: GTSNPN and SVGIG (reference sequence). V was pared by 0 bases and J by 5 bases, with 3 bases of the junction left unmatched. The CDR3 runs to 13 residues.

The genes are TRBV5-5 and TRBJ1-1, with D tentatively TRBD1 (6 bases). V gave up 6 bases and J gave up 0 bases, with 15 bases separating them. Germline V lookup: CDR1 SGHKS, CDR2 YYEKEE (reference sequence). There are 15 residues in the CDR3. This chain's CDR3 is CASTRTEYMNTEAFF. The CDR3 DNA reads TGTGCCAGCACGAGGACAGAATATATGAACACTGAAGCTTTCTTT.

The rearrangement joins TRBV3-1 (or the pseudogene TRBV3-2) to TRBJ2-3, with D possibly TRBD2 on 5 matching bases. The germline gives CDR1 LGHDT, CDR2 YNNKEL (reference sequence). There are 15 residues in the CDR3. The V gene lost 0 bases and the J gene lost 4 bases, with 11 bases spanning the gap. DNA of the CDR3: TGTGCCAGCAGCCAAGATAGTGGGAGAGCAGATACGCAGTATTTT. Its protein product is CASSQDSGRADTQYF.

This chain uses TRBV5-1 with TRBJ2-3; TRBD2 aligns across 10 bases. The germline CDR1 and CDR2 sequences are SGHRS and YFSETQ. V lost 4 bases, J lost 3 bases, and 14 bases stayed unmatched. This CDR3 spans 18 amino acids. The DNA for the CDR3 is TGCGCCAGCAGCGCCTTTGGCGTAGCGGGGGGTTCGACAGATACGCAGTATTTT. It is translated as CASSAFGVAGGSTDTQYF.

The chain links TRBV21-1 to TRBJ1-6; TRBD1 is taken as the D call from the table, unchecked against the DNA. TRBV21-1 represents a pseudogene. This CDR3 is built from 16 residues. This chain's CDR3 is CASSKAFRGCNSPLHF. The CDR3 nucleotides are TGTGCCAGCAGCAAAGCGTTCAGGGGTTGTAATTCACCCCTCCACTTT.

On this clone itself: This same CDR3 is encoded by further DNA sequences in the sample. In DNA form, the CDR3 reads TGTGCCAGCAGCTTGGAGGAGCGAGATACGCAGTATTTT. This encodes CASSLEERDTQYF. V usage is TRBV11-3 and J usage is TRBJ2-3, with D possibly TRBD2 on 5 matching bases. The germline gives CDR1 SGHNT, CDR2 YENEEA. V gave up 3 bases and J gave up 5 bases, with 9 bases separating them. CDR3 size: 13 residues.

This clone appeared a few times. J is TRBJ1-1 and V is TRBV19; 9 bases align to TRBD1. The germline V gene encodes CDR1 LNHDA and CDR2 SQIVND (reference sequence). Trimming at V came to 5 bases and at J to 8 bases, leaving 6 bases not matched to a gene. The CDR3 extends over 13 amino acids. This CDR3 reads CASSWDRVAEAFF. The CDR3 DNA sequence: TGTGCCAGTAGTTGGGACAGGGTTGCCGAAGCTTTCTTT. The variable domain in full, completed from reference TRBV19 and TRBJ1-1, reads DGGITQSPKYLFRKEGQNVTLSCEQNLNHDAMYWYRQDPGQGLRLIYYSQIVNDFQKGDIAEGYSVSREKKESFPLTVTSAQKNPTAFYLCASSWDRVAEAFFGQGTRLTVV.

The CDR3 DNA reads as TGTGCCAGCAGCGAGGGGGCAGAAGGGCAGACAGGGCCCGGGGAGCTGTTTTTT. Amino acid sequence: CASSEGAEGQTGPGELFF. The V and J genes are TRBV9 and TRBJ2-2; 7 positions match TRBD1. Germline CDR1 reads SGDLS; CDR2 reads YYNGEE. With 3 bases clipped from V and 6 bases from J, the junction kept 17 bases outside the gene matches. The length of the CDR3 is 18 residues.

This chain joins TRBV28 and TRBJ1-1; 9 bases align to TRBD1. With V trimmed by 7 bases and J by 11 bases, 8 bases remained unmatched. CDR3 size: 12 residues. CDR1 and CDR2 (germline): MDHEN, SYDVKM. The CDR3 sequence: CASTPGQGGAFF. CDR3 nucleotide sequence: TGTGCCAGCACCCCGGGACAGGGTGGGGCTTTCTTT.

Turning to this clone: Distinct nucleotide sequences in the sample also encode this CDR3. This rearrangement joins TRBV7-9 to TRBJ1-5; perhaps TRBD1 as D (6 bases). Looked up from germline, CDR1 is SEHNR and CDR2 is FQNEAQ (reference sequence). The CDR3 consists of 14 residues. V was clipped by 3 bases and J by 1 base, with 7 bases between them. In DNA, the CDR3 is TGTGCCAGCAGCTTGGACAGCAGCAATCAGCCCCAGCATTTT. It codes for CASSLDSSNQPQHF.